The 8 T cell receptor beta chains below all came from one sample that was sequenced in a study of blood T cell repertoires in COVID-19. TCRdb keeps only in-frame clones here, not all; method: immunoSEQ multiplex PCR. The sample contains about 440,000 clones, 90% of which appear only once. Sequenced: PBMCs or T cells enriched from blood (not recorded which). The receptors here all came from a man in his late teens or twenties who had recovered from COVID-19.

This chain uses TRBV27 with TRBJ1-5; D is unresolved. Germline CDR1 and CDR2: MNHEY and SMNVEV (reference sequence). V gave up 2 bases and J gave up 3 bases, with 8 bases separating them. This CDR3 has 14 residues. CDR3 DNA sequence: TGTGCCAGCAGTTTAAGACGGGACAATCAGCCCCAGCATTTT. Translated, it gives CASSLRRDNQPQHF.

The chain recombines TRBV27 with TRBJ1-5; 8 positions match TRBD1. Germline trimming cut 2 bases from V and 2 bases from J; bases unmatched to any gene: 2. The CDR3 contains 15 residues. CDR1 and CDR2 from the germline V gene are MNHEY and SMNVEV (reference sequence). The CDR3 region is CASSLKGQGNQPQHF. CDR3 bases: TGTGCCAGCAGTTTAAAGGGACAGGGCAATCAGCCCCAGCATTTT.

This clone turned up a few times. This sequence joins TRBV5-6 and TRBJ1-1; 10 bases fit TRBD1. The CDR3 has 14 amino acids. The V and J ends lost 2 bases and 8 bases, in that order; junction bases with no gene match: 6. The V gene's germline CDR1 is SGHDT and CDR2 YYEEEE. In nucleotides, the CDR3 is TGTGCCAGCAGCTTAGGGACAGGGGAGGGAGAAGCTTTCTTT. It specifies CASSLGTGEGEAFF.

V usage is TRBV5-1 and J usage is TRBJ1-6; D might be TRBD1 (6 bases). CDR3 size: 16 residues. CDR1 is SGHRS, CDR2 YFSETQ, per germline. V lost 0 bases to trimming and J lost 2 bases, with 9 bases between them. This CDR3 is CASSLDRAAYNSPLHF. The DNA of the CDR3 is TGCGCCAGCAGCTTGGACAGGGCGGCCTATAATTCACCCCTCCACTTT.

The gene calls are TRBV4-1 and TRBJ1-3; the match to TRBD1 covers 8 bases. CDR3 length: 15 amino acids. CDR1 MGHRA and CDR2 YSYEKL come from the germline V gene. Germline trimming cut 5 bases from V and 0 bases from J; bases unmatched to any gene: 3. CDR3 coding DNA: TGCGCCAGCAGCGAACAGGGGGTCTCTGGAAACACCATATATTTT. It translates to CASSEQGVSGNTIYF.

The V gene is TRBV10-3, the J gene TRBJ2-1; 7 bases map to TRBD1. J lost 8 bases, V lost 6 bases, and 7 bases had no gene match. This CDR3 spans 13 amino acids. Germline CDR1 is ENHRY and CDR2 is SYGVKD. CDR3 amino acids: CAIRRQGHDEQFF. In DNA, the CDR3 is TGTGCCATCAGGCGACAGGGTCACGATGAGCAGTTCTTC.

CDR3 DNA: TGTGCCAGCAGCTTGTCAGGGACGGAGGGCTATGGCTACACCTTC. Its translation: CASSLSGTEGYGYTF. The rearrangement links TRBV7-2 to TRBJ1-2; tentative D call: TRBD1 (5 bases). This CDR3 is built from 15 residues. Germline V lookup: CDR1 SGHTA, CDR2 FQGNSA. Trimming took 3 bases from V and 4 from J, leaving 15 bases between them.

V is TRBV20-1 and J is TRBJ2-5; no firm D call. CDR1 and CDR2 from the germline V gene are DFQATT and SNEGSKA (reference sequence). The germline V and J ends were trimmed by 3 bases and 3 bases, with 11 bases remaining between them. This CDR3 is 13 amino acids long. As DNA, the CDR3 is TGCAGTGCTAGTCGACAAAACAAAGAGACCCAGTACTTC. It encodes CSASRQNKETQYF.